The 7 T cell receptor beta chains presented below share a single source sample, sequenced in a study of T cell repertoires in cytomegalovirus infection. Via MiXCR, TCRdb re-called the reads, giving one row per CDR3 protein. The sample holds roughly 77,000 distinct CDR3 sequences; under 5% are singletons and the top ten take roughly 22%. The sequenced sample was PBMCs. These receptors originate from a human donor in good health (CMV status not recorded). Some clones in this sample may be carry-over from other donors' samples.

The sample holds many counts of this clonotype. The chain is built from TRBV28 and TRBJ2-1; D might be TRBD2 (6 bases). The germline CDR1 and CDR2 sequences are MDHEN and SYDVKM. This CDR3 has 13 amino acids. Trimming took off 5 bases at V and 7 bases at J, with 12 bases between the two ends. For the CDR3, the DNA is TGTGCCAGCAGTAGCGGAGGAGGGAATGAGCAGTTCTTC. It is translated as CASSSGGGNEQFF.

There are many counts of this clonotype. The rearrangement joins TRBV7-2 to TRBJ2-7; unclear D gene. CDR3 size: 12 residues. Trimming pared 2 bases from V and 2 bases from J, leaving 4 bases between. Germline V gene data show CDR1 as SGHTA and CDR2 as FQGNSA. The CDR3 coding sequence is TGTGCCAGCAGCTTACCCACCTACGAGCAGTACTTC. This codes for CASSLPTYEQYF.

This clonotype was seen ten or more times. CDR3 nucleotide sequence: TGCAGCGTTGTCAGGGAGGCGGATACGCAGTATTTT. It is translated as CSVVREADTQYF. V is TRBV29-1 and J is TRBJ2-3, with a possible D match to TRBD2 (6 bases). The CDR3 length is 12 residues. Germline V gene lookup returns CDR1 SQVTM and CDR2 ANQGSEA. The V end was cut by 4 bases, the J end by 6 bases, with 11 bases between.

This clonotype was observed many times. This sequence joins TRBV7-9 and TRBJ2-1; D remains unclear. This CDR3 contains 11 residues. V lost 5 bases and J lost 9, with 8 bases in between. CDR1 SEHNR and CDR2 FQNEAQ come from the germline V gene (reference sequence). The CDR3 sequence is CASSQSSEQFF. The DNA of the CDR3 is TGTGCCAGCAGCCAAAGTAGTGAGCAGTTCTTC.

The table lists this clonotype with a few counts. The chain employs TRBV27 and TRBJ1-6; 7 positions agree with TRBD1. Germline values: CDR1 MNHEY, CDR2 SMNVEV (reference sequence). The CDR3 loop spans 15 amino acids. V gave up 4 bases and J gave up 10 bases; unmatched junction bases: 10. As DNA, the CDR3 is TGTGCCAGCAGTTCCCGGACAGGTGAAGGATCACCCCTCCACTTT. Its translation is CASSSRTGEGSPLHF.

At least ten counts were recorded for this clonotype. This chain joins TRBV7-2 and TRBJ1-1; D is undetermined. The CDR3 is 12 amino acids. V lost 6 bases and J 5 bases, leaving 10 bases between the germline ends. From germline, CDR1 is SGHTA and CDR2 FQGNSA. The CDR3 loop is CASSLHRTEAFF. The CDR3 bases are TGTGCCAGCAGTCTACACCGGACTGAAGCTTTCTTT.

This clonotype was found many times. V and J are TRBV7-2 and TRBJ2-7; D uncertain. V was trimmed by 1 base and J by 0 bases, leaving 7 bases between them. From germline, CDR1 is SGHTA and CDR2 FQGNSA. The CDR3 contains 14 residues. CDR3 in DNA: TGTGCCAGCAGCTTAGGAACAGCCTCCTACGAGCAGTACTTC. Residues: CASSLGTASYEQYF.